The rows below give T cell receptor beta chains drawn from one sample of a study of Ad26.COV2.S vaccination and SARS-CoV-2 variants. Clones were read by immunoSEQ multiplex PCR, and TCRdb kept only the in-frame ones, dropping some. Altogether about 350,000 clones are present, around 84% being singletons, with the ten largest covering 3.3%. Sequenced material: peripheral blood, taken in a trial of Ad26.COV2.S vaccine versus placebo. These receptors were taken from a person between 18 and 65 years old who received the Ad26.COV2.S COVID-19 vaccine or a placebo. Both conserved end residues are part of each CDR3. The D gene is left open where the match is weak. Size values are once, few and many counts, or a class for expanded clones, and some rows have none.

clone size | D gene | J gene | V gene | CDR3 DNA | CDR3 protein
once | TRBD2 | TRBJ2-3 | TRBV5-1 | TGCGCCAGCAGCTTGGGATCCAGCGGGGTAACAGATACGCAGTATTTT | CASSLGSSGVTDTQYF
NA | NA | TRBJ2-7 | TRBV11-2 | TGTGCCAGCAGCTTAACCTCACGGCGGGGCAGGGGCGAGCAGTACTTC | CASSLTSRRGRGEQYF
NA | NA | TRBJ2-2 | TRBV5-1 | TGCGCCAGCAGCTTGGCCGGTGGCACCGGGGAGCTGTTTTTT | CASSLAGGTGELFF
few | TRBD1 | TRBJ1-2 | TRBV4-3 | TGCGCCAGCAGCCAAGATCTTGGGACAGGGGAAAACTATGGCTACACCTTC | CASSQDLGTGENYGYTF
once | NA | TRBJ1-4 | TRBV9 | TGTGCCAGCAGCGCCGGACACGGCCAGGGGGAAAAACTGTTTTTT | CASSAGHGQGEKLFF
NA | NA | TRBJ2-5 | TRBV15 | TGTGCCACCAGCAGAGATCTGGGGGGAGAAGGGACCCAGTACTTC | CATSRDLGGEGTQYF
NA | NA | TRBJ2-3 | TRBV29-1 | TGCAGCGTTCCCGGGACACTAACCGCAGCGGGGCACACAGATACGCAGTATTTT | CSVPGTLTAAGHTDTQYF
NA | NA | TRBJ2-1 | TRBV7-9 | TGTGCCAGCAGTTCGGACGGTGGTGAGCAGTTCTTC | CASSSDGGEQFF
NA | NA | TRBJ1-5 | TRBV30 | TGTGCCTGGAGGTCATCGTCTGTTGAGCCCCAGCATTTT | CAWRSSSVEPQHF
NA | TRBD1 | TRBJ1-5 | TRBV7-2 | TGTGCCAGCAGCTATGACAGGGGTATGGGTCAGCCCCAGCATTTT | CASSYDRGMGQPQHF
NA | TRBD2 | TRBJ2-5 | TRBV5-1 | TGCGCCAGCAGCCCGGGACTAGCGGGGAGGTACCAAGAGACCCAGTACTTC | CASSPGLAGRYQETQYF
NA | NA | TRBJ1-3 | TRBV7-2 | TGTGCCAGCAGCTTTTCGGGGGGCGCGGAAAACACCATATATTTT | CASSFSGGAENTIYF
NA | TRBD1 | TRBJ2-1 | TRBV7-8 | TGTGCCAGCAGCCCGGACAGGAATGAGCAGTTCTTC | CASSPDRNEQFF
NA | TRBD1 | TRBJ2-1 | TRBV10-2 | TGCGCCAGCAAGACGGGGCAGGGGGCTCTTGAGCAGTTCTTC | CASKTGQGALEQFF
NA | TRBD1 | TRBJ1-2 | TRBV18 | TGTGCCAGCTCACCACCGGGGACAGTTCCTGGCTACACCTTC | CASSPPGTVPGYTF
once | TRBD1 | TRBJ2-7 | TRBV10-2 | TGCGCCAGCAGACCACAGGGGTCCACCTACGAGCAGTACTTC | CASRPQGSTYEQYF
once | NA | TRBJ1-4 | TRBV5-4 | TGTGCCAGCAGCCGTAACGGACAGTATAATGAAAAACTGTTTTTT | CASSRNGQYNEKLFF
NA | TRBD2 | TRBJ2-3 | TRBV18 | TGTGCCAGCTCACCCCAAACTAGCGGGAGGAACACAGATACGCAGTATTTT | CASSPQTSGRNTDTQYF
once | TRBD1 | TRBJ2-5 | TRBV5-1 | TGCGCCAGCAGTAGACAGGGTTATGTGGAGACCCAGTACTTC | CASSRQGYVETQYF
NA | NA | TRBJ2-7 | TRBV18 | TGTGCCAGCTCATCTCCCAGCTTCCCCTACGAGCAGTACTTC | CASSSPSFPYEQYF
NA | TRBD1 | TRBJ1-1 | TRBV19 | TGTGCCAGTGCGAACGGACAGGGCAGTAATGAAGCTTTCTTT | CASANGQGSNEAFF
NA | TRBD2 | TRBJ2-5 | TRBV24-1 | TGTGCCACCAGTGACTACGGACTAGCGGGAGCCCAAGAGACCCAGTACTTC | CATSDYGLAGAQETQYF
NA | TRBD1 | TRBJ1-1 | TRBV19 | TGTGCCAGTACCCAACCGGGACAGGGGGACACTGAAGCTTTCTTT | CASTQPGQGDTEAFF
many | NA | TRBJ2-7 | TRBV28 | TGTGCCAGCAGTTTTCGCGGAGCAGATTACGAGCAGTACTTC | CASSFRGADYEQYF
NA | TRBD2 | TRBJ2-3 | TRBV3-1/TRBV3-2 | TGTGCCAGCAGCCAAGGGGCCGCTAGCGGGGGGTACTCTAGCACAGATACGCAGTATTTT | CASSQGAASGGYSSTDTQYF
NA | TRBD2 | TRBJ2-7 | TRBV28 | TGTGCCAGCAGTGGCTTTAGCGGGACCCCCCACGAGCAGTACTTC | CASSGFSGTPHEQYF
once | NA | TRBJ2-5 | TRBV7-2 | TGTGCCAGCAGCCCCGACAGCGTTGTGACCCAGTACTTC | CASSPDSVVTQYF
NA | TRBD2 | TRBJ2-3 | TRBV30 | TGTGCCTGGGAACACAAAGCGGGATCAGATACGCAGTATTTT | CAWEHKAGSDTQYF
once | NA | TRBJ2-4 | TRBV28 | TGTGCCAGCAACCCACTCCCTATAGCCAAAAACATTCAGTACTTC | CASNPLPIAKNIQYF
NA | NA | TRBJ2-5 | TRBV12-3/TRBV12-4 | TGTGCCAGCAGTTTTGGGGGGCAAGAGACCCAGTACTTC | CASSFGGQETQYF
NA | NA | TRBJ2-7 | TRBV12-3/TRBV12-4 | TGTGCCAGCAGCCCCAGCGGACAAAGGCAGTACTTC | CASSPSGQRQYF
once | NA | TRBJ2-7 | TRBV4-1 | TGCGCCAGCAGCCATCAGTCAGCCTACGAGCAGTACTTC | CASSHQSAYEQYF
NA | NA | TRBJ1-3 | TRBV18 | TGTGCCAGCTCACCAACCCAGGCCTTTGGAAACACCATATATTTT | CASSPTQAFGNTIYF
NA | NA | TRBJ2-5 | TRBV7-2 | TGTGCCAGCAGCTCCCCCGCCCTCCAGCTCAAGTACTTC | CASSSPALQLKYF
NA | TRBD1 | TRBJ2-7 | TRBV7-8 | TGTGCCAGCAGCGTCATGGCTGGGACAGGAATATCCTACGAGCAGTACTTC | CASSVMAGTGISYEQYF
NA | NA | TRBJ1-5 | TRBV27 | TGTGCCAGCAGTTTAGAGGGATACAGGTTGGGTCAGCCCCAGCATTTT | CASSLEGYRLGQPQHF
once | TRBD2 | TRBJ2-5 | TRBV5-4 | TGTGCCAGCAGCCAGGGACTAGCGGGAGGTGAGACCCAGTACTTC | CASSQGLAGGETQYF
NA | NA | TRBJ2-2 | TRBV19 | TGTGCCAGCGACAGCCCGAACACCGGGGAGCTGTTTTTT | CASDSPNTGELFF
NA | NA | TRBJ2-3 | TRBV12-3/TRBV12-4 | TGTGCCAGCAGGGGAGTCAGAGATACGCAGTATTTT | CASRGVRDTQYF
NA | NA | TRBJ1-4 | TRBV18 | TGTGCCAGCTCACAGACCGGGCCTCAAGGGAATGAAAAACTGTTTTTT | CASSQTGPQGNEKLFF
NA | NA | TRBJ1-3 | TRBV5-1 | TGCGCCAGCAGCATCGGGCCACCCGCCTCTGGAAACACCATATATTTT | CASSIGPPASGNTIYF
NA | TRBD2 | TRBJ2-7 | TRBV25-1 | TGTGCCACCTCCCGGGGGGGAAACTACGAGCAGTACTTC | CATSRGGNYEQYF
NA | NA | TRBJ2-3 | TRBV5-5 | TGTGCCAGCAGCTATTTCTATAACAGGGTTAGCACAGATACGCAGTATTTT | CASSYFYNRVSTDTQYF
NA | NA | TRBJ2-2 | TRBV5-4 | TGTGCCAGCAGCCCCTCGAGGCAGGGGAACACCGGGGAGCTGTTTTTT | CASSPSRQGNTGELFF
NA | TRBD1 | TRBJ2-1 | TRBV7-9 | TGTGCCAGCAGCCAAACCGGACAGGGGGCTGATGAGCAGTTCTTC | CASSQTGQGADEQFF
NA | NA | TRBJ1-1 | TRBV7-9 | TGTGCCAGCGGTAAATTTAGGGACGCAAACACTGAAGCTTTCTTT | CASGKFRDANTEAFF
NA | TRBD1 | TRBJ2-7 | TRBV24-1 | TGTGCCACCAGTGATTACAGGGGGTACCCTCCGCGGCAGTACTTC | CATSDYRGYPPRQYF
NA | TRBD2 | TRBJ2-1 | TRBV5-1 | TGCGCCAGCAGCTCCGATCTTAGCGGGAGCTACAATGAGCAGTTCTTC | CASSSDLSGSYNEQFF
NA | TRBD1 | TRBJ1-2 | TRBV30 | TGTGCCTGGAGTTGGGACAGGGAGGGCTATGGCTACACCTTC | CAWSWDREGYGYTF
NA | NA | TRBJ2-3 | TRBV14 | TGTGCCAGCAGCCAATTCGGCAGCATTAGCACAGATACGCAGTATTTT | CASSQFGSISTDTQYF
NA | TRBD1 | TRBJ2-7 | TRBV4-3 | TGCGCCAGCAGCCAAGGACAGGGGGGGTCCTACGAGCAGTACTTC | CASSQGQGGSYEQYF
NA | NA | TRBJ2-2 | TRBV7-2 | TGTGCCAGCAGCTTAGTAGGGACCACCGGGGAGCTGTTTTTT | CASSLVGTTGELFF
NA | TRBD1 | TRBJ1-4 | TRBV19 | TGTGCCAGTAGTACCGGGACAGGGTTAGGTGAAAAACTGTTTTTT | CASSTGTGLGEKLFF
NA | TRBD1 | TRBJ2-1 | TRBV18 | TGTGCCAGCTCACCTCCAGGGGGTCCATCCTACAATGAGCAGTTCTTC | CASSPPGGPSYNEQFF